These 30 T cell receptor beta chains share one sample of origin, sequenced in a study of PD-1 blockade in classical Hodgkin lymphoma. This sample's time point: cycle 4 day 1 (C4D1), after less than seven weeks of nivolumab. All the patients suffered relapse after autologous stem cell transplantation, and brentuximab vedotin exposure differed. CD4+ T cells were purified from thawed PBMCs by magnetic negative selection. Clones were read by immunoSEQ multiplex PCR, and TCRdb kept only the in-frame ones, dropping some. The sample has over 10,000 clones, about 90% seen once. The sample was CD4+ T cells from blood, taken before the fourth cycle of nivolumab. These receptors were collected from a human donor with classical Hodgkin lymphoma.

The chain is built from TRBV28 and TRBJ2-7, with D possibly being TRBD1 (6 bases). V shed 4 bases and J shed 6 bases, with 13 bases lying between them. The CDR3 length is 13 residues. Germline CDR1 reads MDHEN; CDR2 reads SYDVKM. The CDR3 is CASSSFGTLEQYF. CDR3 nucleotides: TGTGCCAGCAGTTCGTTCGGGACACTCGAGCAGTACTTC.

V gene TRBV6-5 combines with J gene TRBJ1-3; D is unclear. The CDR3 is 15 amino acids. Germline values: CDR1 MNHEY, CDR2 SVGAGI. V lost 0 bases to trimming and J lost 2 bases, with 8 bases between them. CDR3: CASSYSEGTGNTIYF. The CDR3 DNA reads TGTGCCAGCAGTTACTCGGAAGGGACTGGAAACACCATATATTTT.

This chain links TRBV14 with TRBJ2-2, with no clear D. This CDR3 has 13 amino acids. CDR1 is SGHDN, CDR2 FVKESK, per germline. V was shortened by 0 bases and J by 7 bases, with 6 bases between the two germline ends. The chain's CDR3 is CASSQEFLGELFF. The CDR3 DNA is TGTGCCAGCAGCCAAGAGTTCCTCGGGGAGCTGTTTTTT.

This chain joins TRBV28 and TRBJ1-4, with D possibly being TRBD1 (6 bases). Germline values: CDR1 MDHEN, CDR2 SYDVKM. The V and J ends lost 7 bases and 5 bases respectively, with 20 bases between them. The CDR3 is 16 amino acids. CDR3 sequence reads: CASIRSGASGNEKLFF. Written as DNA, the CDR3 is TGTGCCAGCATCCGATCAGGGGCCTCAGGGAATGAAAAACTGTTTTTT.

The chain links TRBV9 to TRBJ2-7, with 8 bases identical to TRBD2. This CDR3 contains 16 residues. V lost 3 bases, J lost 4 bases, and 12 bases stayed unmatched. CDR1 SGDLS and CDR2 YYNGEE come from the germline V gene. The CDR3 is CASSAGGGRVAYEQYF. CDR3 in DNA: TGTGCCAGCAGCGCCGGGGGGGGCAGGGTAGCGTACGAGCAGTACTTC.

The V gene is TRBV9, the J gene TRBJ2-2, with D perhaps TRBD1 (5 bases). Looked up from germline, CDR1 is SGDLS and CDR2 is YYNGEE. The CDR3 contains 16 residues. V was clipped by 5 bases and J by 6 bases, with 20 bases between them. CDR3 sequence: CASRNQAQGRAGELFF. The CDR3 DNA follows: TGTGCCAGCAGGAACCAGGCCCAGGGTCGAGCCGGGGAGCTGTTTTTT.

The gene calls are TRBV14 and TRBJ2-7, with D tentatively TRBD1 or TRBD2 (5 bases each). The germline CDR1 and CDR2 sequences are SGHDN and FVKESK. The length of the CDR3 is 14 residues. Trimming shortened V by 3 bases and J by 2 bases, and 11 bases separated the two germline ends. The CDR3 DNA is TGTGCCAGCAGCCACTGGGACCTGGCCTACGAGCAGTACTTC. This sequence encodes CASSHWDLAYEQYF.

The chain is built from TRBV5-1 and TRBJ2-5; 7 bases match TRBD1. Per the germline V gene, CDR1 is SGHRS and CDR2 is YFSETQ. The CDR3 sequence is 13 residues long. With V trimmed by 5 bases and J by 2 bases, 3 bases remained unmatched. This CDR3 is CASSGTEQETQYF. The CDR3 region has the DNA TGCGCCAGCAGTGGGACAGAACAAGAGACCCAGTACTTC. The full variable domain, completed using reference TRBV5-1 and TRBJ2-5, is KAGVTQTPRYLIKTRGQQVTLSCSPISGHRSVSWYQQTPGQGLQFLFEYFSETQRNKGNFPGRFSGRQFSNSRSEMNVSTLELGDSALYLCASSGTEQETQYFGPGTRLLVL.

This sequence joins TRBV5-8 and TRBJ2-7; 7 nucleotides agree with TRBD1. The CDR3 sequence is 16 residues long. Germline lookup yields CDR1 SGHTS and CDR2 YDEGEE. V gave up 4 bases and J gave up 5 bases; unmatched junction bases: 15. CDR3: CASSGIIRQGIHEQYF. The CDR3, as DNA: TGTGCCAGCAGCGGGATTATCAGACAGGGAATCCACGAGCAGTACTTC.

This clone showed up just a few times. The chain couples TRBV7-6 to TRBJ1-6; 7 bases map to TRBD1. From germline, CDR1 is SGHVS and CDR2 FNYEAQ. J was trimmed by 7 bases and V by 1 base; bases with no gene match: 4. This CDR3 has 15 residues. CDR3 nucleotides: TGTGCCAGCAGCTTAGGGGGACAGAGAAATTCACCCCTCCACTTT. Residues: CASSLGGQRNSPLHF.

The chain carries TRBV7-9 and TRBJ2-1; maybe TRBD2 (5 bases). Germline lookup yields CDR1 SEHNR and CDR2 FQNEAQ (reference sequence). The V gene lost 5 bases and the J gene lost 9 bases, with 14 bases spanning the gap. The CDR3 is 13 amino acids. Written as DNA, the CDR3 is TGTGCCAGCAGCAAAAGCTCACGGGGTGAGCAGTTCTTC. Amino acid sequence: CASSKSSRGEQFF. Variable domain in full (rest from reference TRBV7-9 and TRBJ2-1): DTGVSQNPRHKITKRGQNVTFRCDPISEHNRLYWYRQTLGQGPEFLTYFQNEAQLEKSRLLSDRFSAERPKGSFSTLEIQRTEQGDSAMYLCASSKSSRGEQFFGPGTRLTVL.

The rearrangement links TRBV19 to TRBJ1-6; 9 positions agree with TRBD1. Germline CDR1 reads LNHDA; CDR2 reads SQIVND (reference sequence). The CDR3 is 14 amino acids. The V gene end was trimmed by 9 bases and the J gene end by 9 bases; junction bases not matched to a gene: 9. The CDR3 region is CASKGQGMSSPLHF. The CDR3 DNA is TGTGCCAGCAAAGGACAGGGGATGAGTTCACCCCTCCACTTT.

The CDR3: CASSSSWGMDTEAFF. Here the CDR3 DNA reads TGTGCCAGCAGCTCCTCATGGGGGATGGACACTGAAGCTTTCTTT. This chain connects TRBV7-9 to TRBJ1-1; maybe TRBD1 (5 bases). CDR1 is SEHNR, CDR2 FQNEAQ, per germline (reference sequence). Trimming took off 4 bases at V and 3 bases at J, with 15 bases between the two ends. The CDR3 is made up of 15 amino acids.

V usage is TRBV15 and J usage is TRBJ2-5, with D perhaps given as TRBD1 or TRBD2 (5 bases each). V was trimmed by 10 bases and J by 5 bases, leaving 17 bases between them. Germline loops: CDR1 LNHNV, CDR2 YYDKDF (reference sequence). The CDR3 spans 13 residues. CDR3 sequence reads: CASRDGFVETQYF. The CDR3 DNA is TGTGCCAGCCGGGACGGCTTTGTTGAGACCCAGTACTTC.

The rearrangement joins TRBV7-9 to TRBJ1-3; unclear D gene. V dropped 1 base and J dropped 3 bases, with 1 base sitting between them. The V gene's germline CDR1 is SEHNR and CDR2 FQNEAQ (reference sequence). The length of the CDR3 is 12 residues. The CDR3 protein is CASSLVGNTIYF. The CDR3 nucleotides read TGTGCCAGCAGCTTAGTTGGAAACACCATATATTTT.

This rearrangement joins TRBV2 to TRBJ1-6, with TRBD1 as a possible D gene (6 bases). Trimming removed 5 bases from V and 7 bases from J, with 12 bases in between. The length of the CDR3 is 14 residues. The germline gives CDR1 SNHLY, CDR2 FYNNEI. The CDR3 sequence is CASSTGLGNSPLHF. The CDR3 DNA reads as TGTGCCAGCAGTACAGGGCTAGGGAATTCACCCCTCCACTTT.

The rearrangement uses TRBV10-3 and TRBJ2-3; either TRBD1 or TRBD2 may supply D (5 bases each). The length of the CDR3 is 14 residues. V lost 11 bases, J lost 4 bases, and 19 bases lay in between. Per the germline V gene, CDR1 is ENHRY and CDR2 is SYGVKD. DNA for the CDR3: TGTGCCGCCCGGGACGGCCAAGGGGCAGATACGCAGTATTTT. Its protein product is CAARDGQGADTQYF.

The chain uses TRBV5-1 and TRBJ1-1, with D perhaps TRBD1 (5 bases). Between the trimmed V and J ends, which lost 0 bases and 1 base, there was a span of 7 bases. CDR1 and CDR2 from the germline V gene are SGHRS and YFSETQ. The CDR3 covers 14 residues. For the CDR3, the DNA is TGCGCCAGCAGCTTGGAGGGGAGGAACACTGAAGCTTTCTTT. As protein: CASSLEGRNTEAFF.

This sequence joins TRBV7-2 and TRBJ1-4; 8 nucleotides line up with TRBD1. Losses at the gene ends were 3 bases for V and 8 bases for J; bases not matched to a gene: 5. This CDR3 region has 14 residues. Germline V CDR1 and CDR2: SGHTA, FQGNSA. The CDR3 coding sequence is TGTGCCAGCAGCTTCGGACAGGGAAGAGAAAAACTGTTTTTT. Translated, it gives CASSFGQGREKLFF.

This sequence joins TRBV14 and TRBJ1-2, with D possibly being TRBD1 (6 bases). The CDR3 has 14 residues. The V end lost 2 bases, the J end lost 4 bases, and 11 bases lay between the germline ends. Germline CDR1 and CDR2: SGHDN and FVKESK. CDR3 coding DNA: TGTGCCAGCAGCCAAAACAGGGTGGGCTATGGCTACACCTTC. This sequence encodes CASSQNRVGYGYTF.

This chain joins TRBV5-1 and TRBJ2-5; D remains ambiguous. The V end was cut by 0 bases, the J end by 4 bases, with 13 bases between. CDR1 is SGHRS and CDR2 is YFSETQ in the germline V gene. The CDR3 runs to 15 residues. CDR3: CASSLDGPKAETQYF. DNA of the CDR3: TGCGCCAGCAGCTTGGATGGACCCAAAGCAGAGACCCAGTACTTC.

The chain joins TRBV7-9 to TRBJ2-1, with TRBD1 as a possible D gene (6 bases). V dropped 1 base and J dropped 8 bases, with 15 bases sitting between them. Per germline, CDR1 SEHNR and CDR2 FQNEAQ (reference sequence). This CDR3 contains 15 residues. As DNA, the CDR3 is TGTGCCAGCAGCTTAGTGCGCGGCAGGGGTTATGAGCAGTTCTTC. Its translation: CASSLVRGRGYEQFF.

J is TRBJ2-6 and V is TRBV5-1, with TRBD1 as a possible D gene (6 bases). Germline-derived CDR1 and CDR2 are SGHRS and YFSETQ. The germline V and J ends were trimmed by 4 bases and 0 bases, with 11 bases remaining between them. This CDR3 spans 16 amino acids. The CDR3 is CASSDGQSSGANVLTF. CDR3 sequence (DNA): TGCGCCAGCAGCGACGGACAGAGCTCTGGGGCCAACGTCCTGACTTTC.

The chain is built from TRBV28 and TRBJ1-4; tentative D call: TRBD1 (5 bases). V was cut by 5 bases and J by 8 bases, with 18 bases left in between. This CDR3 has 15 amino acids. Germline CDR1 is MDHEN and CDR2 is SYDVKM. The CDR3 loop is CASSDPGVGGEKLFF. CDR3 sequence (DNA): TGTGCCAGCAGTGACCCGGGGGTGGGAGGGGAAAAACTGTTTTTT.

The chain combines TRBV18 with TRBJ2-5; unclear D gene. Looked up from germline, CDR1 is KGHSH and CDR2 is LQKENI. The CDR3 has 12 amino acids. V lost 3 bases and J 4 bases, leaving 6 bases between the germline ends. CDR3 sequence: CASSPGRETQYF. The CDR3 DNA sequence: TGTGCCAGCTCACCTGGACGAGAGACCCAGTACTTC.

This chain links TRBV6-6 with TRBJ1-5; tentatively, D is TRBD1 (6 bases). V gave up 5 bases and J gave up 0 bases, with 14 bases separating them. This CDR3 is 16 amino acids long. CDR1 MNHNY and CDR2 SVGAGI come from the germline V gene (reference sequence). The DNA of the CDR3 is TGTGCCAGCAGTCTACAGGGTGGTTATAGCAATCAGCCCCAGCATTTT. It encodes CASSLQGGYSNQPQHF.

This clone showed up just a few times. J is TRBJ2-1 and V is TRBV4-2; 11 bases map to TRBD1. Unmatched junction bases numbered 5, after V lost 8 bases and J lost 2 bases. The germline V gene encodes CDR1 LGHNA and CDR2 YNFKEQ. The CDR3 has 15 amino acids. For the CDR3, the DNA is TGTGCCAGCTCCCGGGACAGGGGGACCTACAATGAGCAGTTCTTC. Translated, it gives CASSRDRGTYNEQFF.

V gene TRBV9 combines with J gene TRBJ1-2; 7 nucleotides line up with TRBD1. CDR1 is SGDLS, CDR2 YYNGEE, per germline. The J segment lost 6 bases and the V segment lost 4 bases, leaving 12 bases of the junction unmatched. The CDR3 covers 15 residues. The CDR3 DNA follows: TGTGCCAGCAGCCGGGACAGCACACCAATCAATGGCTACACCTTC. Amino acid sequence: CASSRDSTPINGYTF.

The chain couples TRBV2 to TRBJ1-3; the D is unclear. Trimming pared 0 bases from V and 1 base from J, leaving 4 bases between. The CDR3 consists of 14 residues. Germline V lookup: CDR1 SNHLY, CDR2 FYNNEI. The CDR3 region has the DNA TGTGCCAGCAGTGAAGCGCGTTCTGGAAACACCATATATTTT. Its protein is CASSEARSGNTIYF.

The chain carries TRBV27 and TRBJ1-2, with 8 bases identical to TRBD1. This CDR3 is 14 amino acids long. V lost 0 bases to trimming and J lost 6 bases; unmatched junction nucleotides: 3. Germline V gene lookup returns CDR1 MNHEY and CDR2 SMNVEV (reference sequence). The DNA for the CDR3 is TGTGCCAGCAGTTTATCGGACAGGGCTAATGGCTACACCTTC. Protein sequence: CASSLSDRANGYTF.